Following are 17 T cell receptor beta chains from one sample sequenced in a study of OX40 agonist ivuxolimab in advanced cancers. Data came from immunoSEQ multiplex PCR; TCRdb stores just in-frame clones and leaves some out. The sample includes about 54,000 clones, about 91% of them seen just once. Here the sequenced sample was CD4+ or CD8+ T cells sorted from blood, taken in a trial of the OX40 agonist ivuxolimab. These receptors were collected from an adult with an advanced solid tumor such as melanoma, head and neck, liver or kidney cancer.

Only a few counts were recorded for this clone. This chain connects TRBV18 to TRBJ2-1; TRBD2 matches at 8 bases. Germline V lookup: CDR1 KGHSH, CDR2 LQKENI. There are 17 residues in the CDR3. V was pared by 3 bases and J by 8 bases, with 15 bases of the junction left unmatched. The CDR3 reads CASSPNSGTSWLDEQFF. The CDR3 DNA sequence: TGTGCCAGCTCACCGAACAGCGGGACTAGTTGGCTGGATGAGCAGTTCTTC.

DNA for the CDR3: TGTGCCAGCAGTTACTCTTCCCGGGGCAACTACGAGCAGTACTTC. Its translation: CASSYSSRGNYEQYF. The chain joins TRBV6-6 to TRBJ2-5; D may correspond to TRBD1 or TRBD2 (5 bases each). Near its end, the DNA agrees better with TRBJ2-7, so the J call may be wrong. CDR3 size: 15 residues. In germline, CDR1 is MNHNY, CDR2 SVGAGI (reference sequence).

The table lists this clone with a few counts. V and J are TRBV19 and TRBJ1-4; D remains ambiguous. The ends were cut back, 3 bases at V and 8 bases at J, with 13 bases in the middle. CDR1 and CDR2 from the germline V gene are LNHDA and SQIVND (reference sequence). The length of the CDR3 is 14 residues. The CDR3 region has the DNA TGTGCCAGTAGTATTAGTGGGTCAGCGGAAAAACTGTTTTTT. This gives the protein CASSISGSAEKLFF.

The chain recombines TRBV15 with TRBJ2-7, with D unresolved. The V end was cut by 4 bases, the J end by 2 bases, with 12 bases between. The germline V gene encodes CDR1 LNHNV and CDR2 YYDKDF (reference sequence). There are 14 residues in the CDR3. The CDR3 DNA reads as TGTGCCACCAGCACTCTCGGAGCCCCCTACGAGCAGTACTTC. Translating gives CATSTLGAPYEQYF.

This sequence joins TRBV5-1 and TRBJ2-7, with TRBD2 matching over 12 bases. Unmatched junction bases numbered 14, after V lost 5 bases and J lost 5 bases. The length of the CDR3 is 17 residues. Germline V gene lookup returns CDR1 SGHRS and CDR2 YFSETQ. Here the CDR3 reads CASRPVPTSGGSHEQYF. In DNA, the CDR3 is TGCGCCAGCAGACCCGTCCCTACTAGCGGGGGGTCCCACGAGCAGTACTTC.

The J gene is TRBJ1-1, the V gene TRBV7-2; D gene unclear. V lost 1 base and J 4 bases, leaving 13 bases between the germline ends. The CDR3 loop spans 15 amino acids. Per the germline V gene, CDR1 is SGHTA and CDR2 is FQGNSA. For the CDR3, the DNA is TGTGCCAGCAGCTTAGGTGGGCATTGGAGCACTGAAGCTTTCTTT. This codes for CASSLGGHWSTEAFF. The variable domain in full, with the rest retrieved from reference TRBV7-2 and TRBJ1-1, is GAGVSQSPSNKVTEKGKDVELRCDPISGHTALYWYRQSLGQGLEFLIYFQGNSAPDKSGLPSDRFSAERTGGSVSTLTIQRTQQEDSAVYLCASSLGGHWSTEAFFGQGTRLTVV.

This chain uses TRBV7-6 with TRBJ2-1, with TRBD2 identical over 10 bases. The length of the CDR3 is 16 residues. Unmatched junction bases numbered 3, after V lost 1 base and J lost 3 bases. The germline CDR1 and CDR2 sequences are SGHVS and FNYEAQ. CDR3 sequence reads: CASSLVGLAVYNEQFF. CDR3 DNA: TGTGCCAGCAGCTTAGTTGGACTAGCGGTCTACAATGAGCAGTTCTTC.

This clone was observed a single time. The gene calls are TRBV19 and TRBJ1-5, with D possibly TRBD1 on 6 matching bases. CDR3 length: 19 amino acids. Germline V gives CDR1 LNHDA, CDR2 SQIVND (reference sequence). With 4 bases removed from V and 0 bases from J, the gap between germline ends came to 22 bases. The CDR3 here is CASSTQGHAMGDSNQPQHF. The CDR3 bases are TGTGCCAGTAGTACGCAGGGACACGCGATGGGGGATAGCAATCAGCCCCAGCATTTT.

The CDR3 spells CASSVSGGAQETQYF. The CDR3 DNA reads as TGTGCCAGCAGCGTGAGCGGGGGGGCCCAAGAGACCCAGTACTTC. V is TRBV9 and J is TRBJ2-5, with 10 bases lining up with TRBD2. Trimming at V came to 2 bases and at J to 1 base, leaving 2 bases not matched to a gene. The CDR3 covers 15 residues. Germline CDR1 SGDLS, CDR2 YYNGEE.

To note about this clone: Germline is not matched at one junction end, which may reflect a read error. The chain uses TRBV7-2 and TRBJ2-7, with 7 bases aligning to TRBD1. The CDR3 is 12 amino acids. Germline V gives CDR1 SGHTA, CDR2 FQGNSA. CDR3 in amino acids: CASSLTGDSHTF. The CDR3 nucleotides are TGTGCCAGCAGCTTAACTGGGGACAGTCACACATTC.

The V call is TRBV10-3, the J call TRBJ1-2; maybe TRBD1 (5 bases). Germline lookup yields CDR1 ENHRY and CDR2 SYGVKD. The CDR3 spans 13 residues. V lost 6 bases and J 0 bases, leaving 8 bases between the germline ends. CDR3 amino acids: CAIRGTANYGYTF. The CDR3 nucleotides read TGTGCCATCAGGGGGACGGCTAACTATGGCTACACCTTC.

The chain links TRBV7-9 to TRBJ2-7, with a tentative D call TRBD1 (5 bases). CDR1 is SEHNR, CDR2 FQNEAQ, per germline (reference sequence). V gave up 4 bases and J gave up 6 bases, with 16 bases separating them. The CDR3 has 14 residues. CDR3 bases: TGTGCCAGCAGCTATGTGGCAGGGCACCCCGAGCAGTACTTC. Translating it yields CASSYVAGHPEQYF.

The genes are TRBV4-1 and TRBJ2-7, with a weak D call TRBD1 (6 bases). Germline V gene data show CDR1 as MGHRA and CDR2 as YSYEKL. V was trimmed by 0 bases and J by 5 bases, leaving 11 bases between them. This CDR3 has 14 residues. For the CDR3, the DNA is TGCGCCAGCAGCCAAGATTTCAGGGGAGACGAGCAGTACTTC. Protein sequence: CASSQDFRGDEQYF.

The rearrangement joins TRBV27 to TRBJ2-2; TRBD1 agrees at 8 bases. The CDR3 covers 14 residues. V dropped 5 bases and J dropped 4; count of bases not matched to a gene: 3. Per germline, CDR1 MNHEY and CDR2 SMNVEV (reference sequence). CDR3 coding DNA: TGTGCCAGCAGTGTGACAGGGGTCACCGGGGAGCTGTTTTTT. Its translation is CASSVTGVTGELFF.

V and J are TRBV6-1 and TRBJ1-1; D ambiguous. The germline V and J ends were trimmed by 5 bases and 0 bases, with 10 bases remaining between them. Germline lookup yields CDR1 MNHNS and CDR2 SASEGT. The length of the CDR3 is 14 residues. The CDR3 spells CASSFLTVNTEAFF. The CDR3 bases are TGTGCCAGCAGTTTCCTGACTGTGAACACTGAAGCTTTCTTT.

This clone was counted only a few times. V gene TRBV30 combines with J gene TRBJ2-7, with no clear D. V lost 4 bases and J lost 7, with 20 bases in between. Germline CDR1 reads GTSNPN; CDR2 reads SVGIG (reference sequence). The CDR3 length is 14 residues. CDR3 nucleotide sequence: TGTGCCTGGAAAACTTCGGGCGGATTGCGGGAGCAGTACTTC. Translated, it gives CAWKTSGGLREQYF.

The chain is built from TRBV7-2 and TRBJ1-5; D unresolved. Germline V lookup: CDR1 SGHTA, CDR2 FQGNSA. This CDR3 comprises 16 residues. V was trimmed by 1 base and J by 0 bases, leaving 10 bases between them. The CDR3 bases are TGTGCCAGCAGCTTAGACAGCAGATATAGCAATCAGCCCCAGCATTTT. It codes for CASSLDSRYSNQPQHF.